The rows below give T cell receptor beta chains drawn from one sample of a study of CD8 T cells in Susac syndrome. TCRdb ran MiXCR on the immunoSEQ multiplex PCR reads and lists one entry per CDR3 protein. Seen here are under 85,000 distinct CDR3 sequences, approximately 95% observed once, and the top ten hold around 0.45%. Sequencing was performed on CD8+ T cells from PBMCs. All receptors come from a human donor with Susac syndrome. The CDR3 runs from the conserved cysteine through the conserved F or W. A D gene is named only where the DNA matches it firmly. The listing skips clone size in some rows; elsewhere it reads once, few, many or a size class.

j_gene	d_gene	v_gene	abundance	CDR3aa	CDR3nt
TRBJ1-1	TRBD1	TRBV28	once	CASNRGWRRPAEAFF	TGTGCCAGCAACAGGGGTTGGCGACGGCCCGCTGAAGCTTTCTTT
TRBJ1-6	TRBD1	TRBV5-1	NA	CASSSGDRGDSPLHF	TGCGCCAGCAGCTCGGGTGACAGGGGCGATTCACCCCTCCACTTT
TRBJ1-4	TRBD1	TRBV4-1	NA	CASSFRQGTNEKLFF	TGCGCCAGCAGCTTCCGACAGGGTACTAATGAAAAACTGTTTTTT
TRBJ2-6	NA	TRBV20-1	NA	CSARGERSGANVLTF	TGCAGTGCTCGCGGCGAACGCTCTGGGGCCAACGTCCTGACTTTC
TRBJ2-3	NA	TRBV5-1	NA	CASSLRRGASTDTQYF	TGCGCCAGCAGCTTGAGACGGGGGGCTAGCACAGATACGCAGTATTTT
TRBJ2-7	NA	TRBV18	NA	CASSPAIGRAFYEQYF	TGTGCCAGCTCACCAGCGATAGGCAGGGCCTTTTACGAGCAGTACTTC
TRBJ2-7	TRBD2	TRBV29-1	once	CSVLGTSGGPSSYEQYF	TGCAGCGTTCTCGGAACTAGCGGGGGCCCTAGCTCCTACGAGCAGTACTTC
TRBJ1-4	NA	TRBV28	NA	CASRGSNEKLFF	TGTGCCAGCAGGGGTTCTAATGAAAAACTGTTTTTT
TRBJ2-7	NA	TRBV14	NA	CASSSNDRSYEQYF	TGTGCCAGCAGCTCCAACGACAGGTCCTACGAGCAGTACTTC
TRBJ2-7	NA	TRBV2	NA	CASSESPDGSSYEQYF	TGTGCCAGCAGTGAATCTCCCGACGGGAGCTCCTACGAGCAGTACTTC
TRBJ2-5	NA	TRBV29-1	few	CSVEGPGPQETQYF	TGCAGCGTTGAGGGTCCGGGGCCGCAAGAGACCCAGTACTTC
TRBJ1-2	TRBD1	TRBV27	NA	CASRPAGTGNGYTF	TGTGCCAGCAGACCCGCCGGGACAGGGAATGGCTACACCTTC
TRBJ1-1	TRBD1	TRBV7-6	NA	CASSLAFFDRGFSTEAFF	TGTGCCAGCAGCTTAGCATTTTTCGACAGGGGGTTTAGCACTGAAGCTTTCTTT
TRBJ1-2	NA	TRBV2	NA	CASSEAQERNYGYTF	TGTGCCAGCAGTGAAGCGCAGGAACGGAACTATGGCTACACCTTC
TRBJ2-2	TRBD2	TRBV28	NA	CASTNPSLAGHGELFF	TGTGCCAGCACCAATCCCTCCCTAGCGGGCCACGGGGAGCTGTTTTTT
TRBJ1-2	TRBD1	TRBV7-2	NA	CASSLATGTNYGYTF	TGTGCCAGCAGCTTAGCGACAGGGACTAACTATGGCTACACCTTC
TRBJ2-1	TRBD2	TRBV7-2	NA	CASSLELGLVANEQFF	TGTGCCAGCAGCTTAGAATTAGGACTAGTCGCCAATGAGCAGTTCTTC
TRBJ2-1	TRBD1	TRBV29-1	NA	CSVVSGTGSYNEQFF	TGCAGCGTTGTCTCCGGGACAGGGTCGTACAATGAGCAGTTCTTC
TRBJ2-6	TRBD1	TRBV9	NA	CASSDGTGQAGANVLTF	TGTGCCAGCAGCGACGGGACAGGACAAGCTGGGGCCAACGTCCTGACTTTC
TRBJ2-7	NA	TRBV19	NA	CASSRGPTPPSHEQYF	TGTGCCAGTAGCCGTGGACCGACCCCCCCTTCCCACGAGCAGTACTTC
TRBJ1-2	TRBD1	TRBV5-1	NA	CASSTGTGVDYGYTF	TGCGCCAGCAGCACAGGGACAGGGGTAGACTATGGCTACACCTTC
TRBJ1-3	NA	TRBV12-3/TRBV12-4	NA	CASRRGISGNTIYF	TGTGCCAGCAGAAGGGGTATCTCTGGAAACACCATATATTTT
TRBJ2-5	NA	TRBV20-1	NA	CSAPTKNPIETQYF	TGCAGTGCCCCTACTAAAAACCCAATTGAGACCCAGTACTTC
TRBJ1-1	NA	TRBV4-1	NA	CASSQASERPGNTEAFF	TGCGCCAGCAGCCAAGCTTCAGAGCGGCCGGGGAACACTGAAGCTTTCTTT
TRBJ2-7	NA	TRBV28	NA	CASSPGTLHSYEQYF	TGTGCCAGCAGTCCTGGGACACTGCACTCCTACGAGCAGTACTTC
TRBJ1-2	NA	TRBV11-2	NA	CASSLDRGYGYTF	TGTGCCAGCAGCTTAGATCGGGGGTATGGCTACACCTTC
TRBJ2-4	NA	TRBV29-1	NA	CSVGGLAKNIQYF	TGCAGCGTTGGAGGACTAGCCAAAAACATTCAGTACTTC
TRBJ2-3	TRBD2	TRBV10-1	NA	CASSESWTSNADTQYF	TGCGCCAGCAGTGAGTCATGGACTAGCAACGCAGATACGCAGTATTTT
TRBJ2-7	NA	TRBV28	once	CASSSVDEQYF	TGTGCCAGCAGCTCCGTGGACGAGCAGTACTTC
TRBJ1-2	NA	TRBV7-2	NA	CASSSAGRDYGYTF	TGTGCCAGCAGCTCAGCGGGCAGGGACTATGGCTACACCTTC
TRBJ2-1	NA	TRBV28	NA	CASSLKSEQFF	TGTGCCAGCAGTTTAAAAAGTGAGCAGTTCTTC
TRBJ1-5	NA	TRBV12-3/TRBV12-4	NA	CASSSGVRNQPQHF	TGTGCCAGCAGCTCGGGGGTTCGCAATCAGCCCCAGCATTTT
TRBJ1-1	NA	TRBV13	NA	CASSLSGNVEAFF	TGTGCCAGCAGCTTAAGTGGCAACGTTGAAGCTTTCTTT
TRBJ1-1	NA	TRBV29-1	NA	CSVNDGDATFF	TGCAGCGTCAACGATGGGGACGCGACTTTCTTT
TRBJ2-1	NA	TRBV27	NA	CASSLPGVDNEQFF	TGTGCCAGCAGTTTGCCGGGGGTCGACAATGAGCAGTTCTTC
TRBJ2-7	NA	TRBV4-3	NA	CASSQDQAMREQYF	TGCGCCAGCAGCCAAGATCAAGCTATGCGCGAGCAGTACTTC
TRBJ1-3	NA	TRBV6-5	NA	CASSPTGSSGNTIYF	TGTGCCAGCAGTCCAACAGGGAGCTCTGGAAACACCATATATTTT
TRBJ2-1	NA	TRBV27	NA	CASSLLSGDGSYNEQFF	TGTGCCAGCAGTTTATTGTCTGGGGACGGCTCCTACAATGAGCAGTTCTTC
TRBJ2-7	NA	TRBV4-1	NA	CASSQGWQVFPYEQYF	TGCGCCAGCAGCCAAGGATGGCAGGTGTTTCCCTACGAGCAGTACTTC
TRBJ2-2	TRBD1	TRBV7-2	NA	CASSLRAQGAQIGELFF	TGTGCCAGCAGCTTACGGGCGCAGGGGGCGCAAATCGGGGAGCTGTTTTTT
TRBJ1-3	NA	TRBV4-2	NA	CASSQEFPGPLSGNTIYF	TGTGCCAGCAGCCAGGAGTTTCCCGGGCCCCTCTCTGGAAACACCATATATTTT
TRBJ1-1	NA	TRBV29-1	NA	CSVDSADTEAFF	TGCAGCGTTGACTCGGCTGACACTGAAGCTTTCTTT
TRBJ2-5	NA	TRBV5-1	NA	CASSLGLGGKETQYF	TGCGCCAGCAGCTTAGGACTGGGGGGCAAGGAGACCCAGTACTTC